Following are 27 T cell receptor beta chains from one sample sequenced in a study of T cell responses to AZD1222 COVID-19 vaccine. Data came from immunoSEQ multiplex PCR; TCRdb stores just in-frame clones and leaves some out. Found here are about 110,000 clones, approximately 90% of them singletons; the top ten hold 9.1%. The source was peripheral blood, collected on day 0 of AZD1222 vaccination. Receptors were obtained from an adult in good health.

The rearrangement joins TRBV6-4 to TRBJ1-1; tentatively, D is TRBD1 (5 bases). Germline loops: CDR1 MRHNA, CDR2 SNTAGT. The CDR3 is 14 amino acids. Trimming took 4 bases from V and 3 from J, leaving 12 bases between them. The CDR3 is CASSATAADTEAFF. The CDR3 DNA reads TGTGCCAGCAGTGCGACAGCAGCTGACACTGAAGCTTTCTTT.

The chain employs TRBV11-1 and TRBJ1-2, with 9 bases lining up with TRBD1. The CDR3 has 15 amino acids. J was trimmed by 6 bases and V by 1 base; bases with no gene match: 6. CDR1 and CDR2 (germline): SGHAT, FQDESV (reference sequence). Here the CDR3 DNA reads TGTGCCAGCAGCTTAGGGCCGGGACAGGGAAATGGCTACACCTTC. As protein: CASSLGPGQGNGYTF.

This rearrangement joins TRBV27 to TRBJ2-1; D uncertain. This CDR3 contains 15 residues. Germline V gene lookup returns CDR1 MNHEY and CDR2 SMNVEV (reference sequence). The germline V and J ends were trimmed by 2 bases and 0 bases, with 8 bases remaining between them. Written as DNA, the CDR3 is TGTGCCAGCAGTTTACGGCCGAGCTCCTACAATGAGCAGTTCTTC. Its translation: CASSLRPSSYNEQFF.

This chain uses TRBV7-3 with TRBJ2-1; D remains ambiguous. This CDR3 is built from 13 residues. Trimming left V 5 bases short and J 11 bases short, with 16 bases between. Germline CDR1 SGHTA, CDR2 FQGTGA. The CDR3 DNA follows: TGTGCCAGCAGCGAAAACTCCGGGTTAAAGCAGTTCTTC. Protein sequence: CASSENSGLKQFF.

The V gene is TRBV5-1, the J gene TRBJ2-5; D possibly uses TRBD1 or TRBD2 (5 bases each). Trimming cost V 4 bases and J 3 bases, with 10 bases left between them. CDR1 SGHRS and CDR2 YFSETQ come from the germline V gene. This CDR3 has 13 amino acids. In DNA, the CDR3 is TGCGCCAGCAGCCGGGACGGTGAAGAGACCCAGTACTTC. This translates into CASSRDGEETQYF.

The V call is TRBV3-1 (or the pseudogene TRBV3-2), the J call TRBJ1-2, with TRBD1 identical over 8 bases. Germline CDR1 reads LGHDT; CDR2 reads YNNKEL (reference sequence). V was pared by 6 bases and J by 8 bases, with 8 bases of the junction left unmatched. The CDR3 runs to 13 residues. CDR3 in amino acids: CASRPQGARGYTF. The CDR3 DNA follows: TGTGCCAGCAGACCCCAGGGGGCGCGGGGCTACACCTTC.

The chain is built from TRBV5-4 and TRBJ2-7; TRBD1 is a possible D gene (6 bases). CDR1 is SGHNT, CDR2 YYREEE, per germline (reference sequence). The CDR3 extends over 12 amino acids. With 5 bases removed from V and 3 bases from J, the gap between germline ends came to 9 bases. This CDR3 reads CASSTDSYEQYF. In DNA, the CDR3 is TGTGCCAGCAGTACGGACAGCTACGAGCAGTACTTC. The full variable domain, completed using reference TRBV5-4 and TRBJ2-7, is ETGVTQSPTHLIKTRGQQVTLRCSSQSGHNTVSWYQQALGQGPQFIFQYYREEENGRGNFPPRFSGLQFPNYSSELNVNALELDDSALYLCASSTDSYEQYFGPGTRLTVT.

The chain recombines TRBV7-8 with TRBJ1-4; D might be TRBD1 (5 bases). V lost 5 bases to trimming and J lost 8 bases, with 15 bases between them. CDR1 SGHVS and CDR2 FQNEAQ come from the germline V gene. The CDR3 contains 14 residues. CDR3 sequence reads: CASSTGQGPEKLFF. The DNA of the CDR3 is TGTGCCAGCAGCACCGGACAAGGACCCGAAAAACTGTTTTTT.

This chain joins TRBV6-5 and TRBJ2-7; the D is unclear. Germline values: CDR1 MNHEY, CDR2 SVGAGI. Trimming took 0 bases from V and 2 from J, leaving 11 bases between them. CDR3 length: 15 residues. DNA for the CDR3: TGTGCCAGCAGTTACTCTGGCGCAAAACCCTACGAGCAGTACTTC. Its translation is CASSYSGAKPYEQYF.

The chain employs TRBV29-1 and TRBJ1-2; no firm D call. The germline V gene encodes CDR1 SQVTM and CDR2 ANQGSEA. Trimming shortened V by 3 bases and J by 2 bases, and 7 bases separated the two germline ends. The CDR3 runs to 12 residues. The CDR3 loop is CSVDSGNYGYTF. CDR3 coding DNA: TGCAGCGTTGACTCGGGGAACTATGGCTACACCTTC.

Here the CDR3 DNA reads TGTGCCACCAGCAGAGATTTAATAGGATCTGGAAACACCATATATTTT. It is translated as CATSRDLIGSGNTIYF. The V call is TRBV15, the J call TRBJ1-3; D remains unclear. Trimming removed 0 bases from V and 1 base from J, with 10 bases in between. The CDR3 is 16 residues long. The germline CDR1 and CDR2 sequences are LNHNV and YYDKDF (reference sequence). Supplemented by reference TRBV15 and TRBJ1-3, the full variable domain reads DAMVIQNPRYQVTQFGKPVTLSCSQTLNHNVMYWYQQKSSQAPKLLFHYYDKDFNNEADTPDNFQSRRPNTSFCFLDIRSPGLGDTAMYLCATSRDLIGSGNTIYFGEGSWLTVV.

This sequence joins TRBV7-8 and TRBJ2-1; no clear D gene. V was clipped by 1 base and J by 8 bases, with 3 bases between them. Germline CDR1 reads SGHVS; CDR2 reads FQNEAQ. The CDR3 sequence is 11 residues long. CDR3 residues: CASSLGDEQFF. CDR3 sequence (DNA): TGTGCCAGCAGCTTAGGAGATGAGCAGTTCTTC.

V is TRBV4-3 and J is TRBJ1-5; D call uncertain. The V end lost 1 base, the J end lost 3 bases, and 10 bases lay between the germline ends. CDR1 and CDR2 (germline): LGHNA, YSLEER. CDR3 size: 15 residues. The CDR3 region has the DNA TGCGCCAGCAGCCAAGGAGTGGGTAACAATCAGCCCCAGCATTTT. Its translation: CASSQGVGNNQPQHF.

The rearrangement links TRBV3-1 (or the pseudogene TRBV3-2) to TRBJ1-1; D gene unclear. V lost 0 bases and J lost 5, with 13 bases in between. The CDR3 sequence is 15 residues long. Germline V gives CDR1 LGHDT, CDR2 YNNKEL (reference sequence). The CDR3 bases are TGTGCCAGCAGCCAAGATGAACGGGCCAGGACTGAAGCTTTCTTT. Translating it yields CASSQDERARTEAFF.

The CDR3 reads CASSLDPGVDGNTIYF. Written as DNA, the CDR3 is TGTGCCAGCAGCTTGGATCCAGGGGTTGACGGAAACACCATATATTTT. V is TRBV5-4 and J is TRBJ1-3; weak D call: TRBD1 (6 bases). This CDR3 is built from 16 residues. The ends were cut back, 0 bases at V and 4 bases at J, with 14 bases in the middle. Germline loops: CDR1 SGHNT, CDR2 YYREEE (reference sequence).

This rearrangement joins TRBV28 to TRBJ1-3; D ambiguous. The CDR3 is 14 amino acids. Per germline, CDR1 MDHEN and CDR2 SYDVKM. The V end lost 3 bases, the J end lost 2 bases, and 8 bases lay between the germline ends. The CDR3 bases are TGTGCCAGCAGTTTTAGTCCAGCTGGAAACACCATATATTTT. It specifies CASSFSPAGNTIYF.

The V and J genes are TRBV19 and TRBJ2-1; 10 positions agree with TRBD2. V lost 5 bases, J lost 0 bases, and 13 bases stayed unmatched. The CDR3 extends over 19 amino acids. CDR1 and CDR2 (germline): LNHDA, SQIVND (reference sequence). DNA of the CDR3: TGTGCCAGTAGTCTACGGAGGACTAGCGGAGAGAGCTCCTACAATGAGCAGTTCTTC. Amino acids: CASSLRRTSGESSYNEQFF.

The chain couples TRBV19 to TRBJ1-1, with D possibly matching TRBD1 (5 bases). The CDR3 has 16 amino acids. CDR1 and CDR2 (germline): LNHDA, SQIVND (reference sequence). Trimming took off 6 bases at V and 3 bases at J, with 20 bases between the two ends. Here the CDR3 DNA reads TGTGCCAGTAGCCTCCCTCAGGGCGTTGGGTACACTGAAGCTTTCTTT. As protein: CASSLPQGVGYTEAFF.

The gene calls are TRBV9 and TRBJ2-7, with a weak D call TRBD2 (7 bases). Germline CDR1 is SGDLS and CDR2 is YYNGEE. The CDR3 has 18 residues. The V and J ends lost 0 bases and 2 bases respectively, with 21 bases between them. CDR3 coding DNA: TGTGCCAGCAGCGTAGGGGCAGGGGTCCCGGGACTAACCTACGAGCAGTACTTC. Residues: CASSVGAGVPGLTYEQYF.

The chain links TRBV7-3 to TRBJ2-3; D ambiguous. V lost 2 bases, J lost 0 bases, and 9 bases lay in between. This CDR3 comprises 15 residues. The germline CDR1 and CDR2 sequences are SGHTA and FQGTGA. The CDR3 nucleotides read TGTGCCAGCAGCTTAGAACCCATGAGCACAGATACGCAGTATTTT. Protein sequence: CASSLEPMSTDTQYF.

The chain uses TRBV28 and TRBJ2-1, with TRBD2 matching over 10 bases. The germline gives CDR1 MDHEN, CDR2 SYDVKM. The trim removed 6 bases at V and 1 base at J, leaving 12 bases unmatched. The CDR3 extends over 18 amino acids. As DNA, the CDR3 is TGTGCCAGCAGGTCCGACACCTCTAGCGGGAGTTCCTACAATGAGCAGTTCTTC. Protein product: CASRSDTSSGSSYNEQFF.

Only a few counts were recorded for this clone. The chain carries TRBV2 and TRBJ2-2, with TRBD2 as a possible D gene (6 bases). The CDR3 runs 19 residues. Germline CDR1 SNHLY, CDR2 FYNNEI. V was clipped by 8 bases and J by 2 bases, with 27 bases between them. The CDR3 DNA sequence: TGTGCCAGCGAGCGGAACGTGCTCGGGGAGGACGGAAACACCGGGGAGCTGTTTTTT. Encoded protein: CASERNVLGEDGNTGELFF. Drawing the rest from reference TRBV2 and TRBJ2-2, the complete variable domain is EPEVTQTPSHQVTQMGQEVILRCVPISNHLYFYWYRQILGQKVEFLVSFYNNEISEKSEIFDDQFSVERPDGSNFTLKIRSTKLEDSAMYFCASERNVLGEDGNTGELFFGEGSRLTVL.

CDR3 amino acids: CSASHSRHLTGANVLTF. The DNA for the CDR3 is TGCAGTGCTAGTCACAGCAGACACCTTACGGGGGCCAACGTCCTGACTTTC. The chain uses TRBV20-1 and TRBJ2-6, with no clear D. In germline, CDR1 is DFQATT, CDR2 SNEGSKA (reference sequence). The V gene lost 3 bases and the J gene lost 4 bases, with 19 bases spanning the gap. This CDR3 comprises 17 residues.

This CDR3 is CASSPGGRNNEKLFF. The CDR3 nucleotides read TGTGCCAGCAGTCCGGGGGGGAGGAATAATGAAAAACTGTTTTTT. The V call is TRBV28, the J call TRBJ1-4; D is perhaps TRBD1 (5 bases). The CDR3 extends over 15 amino acids. V was clipped by 5 bases and J by 4 bases, with 14 bases between them. The germline gives CDR1 MDHEN, CDR2 SYDVKM.

The chain combines TRBV7-9 with TRBJ2-5; 11 bases line up with TRBD2. Germline CDR1 and CDR2: SEHNR and FQNEAQ (reference sequence). V lost 2 bases, J lost 2 bases, and 7 bases stayed unmatched. The CDR3 covers 17 residues. The CDR3 loop reads CASSLWGTSGTQETQYF. The CDR3 DNA reads TGTGCCAGCAGCTTATGGGGGACTAGCGGAACTCAAGAGACCCAGTACTTC.

CDR3 sequence reads: CASSGSGYEQYF. CDR3 in DNA: TGTGCCAGCAGCGGGTCGGGATACGAGCAGTACTTC. This chain uses TRBV7-9 with TRBJ2-7, with D possibly being TRBD2 (5 bases). From germline, CDR1 is SEHNR and CDR2 FQNEAQ (reference sequence). The CDR3 has 12 amino acids. Trimming took off 5 bases at V and 4 bases at J, with 9 bases between the two ends.

The chain employs TRBV6-5 and TRBJ1-1, with D tentatively TRBD1 (6 bases). CDR1 is MNHEY and CDR2 is SVGAGI in the germline V gene. The ends were cut back, 10 bases at V and 1 base at J, with 19 bases in the middle. The CDR3 is 15 residues long. In DNA form, the CDR3 reads TGTGCCACTTCCTACCGAGGGGGGGGGAACACTGAAGCTTTCTTT. This translates into CATSYRGGGNTEAFF.